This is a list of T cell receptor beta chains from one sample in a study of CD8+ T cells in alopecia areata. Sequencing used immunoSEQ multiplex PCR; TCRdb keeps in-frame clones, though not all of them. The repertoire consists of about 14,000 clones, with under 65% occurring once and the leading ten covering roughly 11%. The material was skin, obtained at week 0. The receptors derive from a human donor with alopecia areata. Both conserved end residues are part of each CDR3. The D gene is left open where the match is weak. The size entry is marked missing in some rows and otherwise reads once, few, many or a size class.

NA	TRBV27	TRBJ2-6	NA	CASSLSPVSSGANVLTF	TGTGCCAGCAGTTTATCCCCAGTAAGCTCTGGGGCCAACGTCCTGACTTTC
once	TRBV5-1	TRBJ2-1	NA	CASSLGGLNNEQFF	TGCGCCAGCAGCTTGGGGGGGCTTAACAATGAGCAGTTCTTC
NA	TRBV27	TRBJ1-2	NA	CASSLNDRMYGYTF	TGTGCCAGCAGTTTAAATGACAGAATGTATGGCTACACCTTC
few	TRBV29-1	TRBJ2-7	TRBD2	CSAVLAGGYEQYF	TGCAGCGCTGTTCTAGCGGGGGGCTACGAGCAGTACTTC
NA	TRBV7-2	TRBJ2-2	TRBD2	CASSLDSGATGELFF	TGTGCCAGCAGCTTAGATAGCGGGGCTACCGGGGAGCTGTTTTTT
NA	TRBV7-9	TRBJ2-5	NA	CASRKRGNLTEETQYF	TGTGCCAGCAGAAAGAGGGGCAATTTGACCGAAGAGACCCAGTACTTC
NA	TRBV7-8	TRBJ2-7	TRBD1	CASSSSRTGLNYEQYF	TGTGCCAGCAGCTCCTCACGGACAGGGCTCAACTACGAGCAGTACTTC
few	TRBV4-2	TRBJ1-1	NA	CASSLIGFGAMNTEAFF	TGTGCCAGCAGCTTGATCGGGTTTGGGGCCATGAACACTGAAGCTTTCTTT
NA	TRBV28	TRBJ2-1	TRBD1	CASRPVTGGPYNEQFF	TGTGCCAGCAGACCTGTGACAGGGGGCCCCTACAATGAGCAGTTCTTC
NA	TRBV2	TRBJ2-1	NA	CASSEASLASSYNEQFF	TGTGCCAGCAGTGAAGCTTCCCTGGCGAGCTCCTACAATGAGCAGTTCTTC
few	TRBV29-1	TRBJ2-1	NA	CSVTPTSRHSYNEQFF	TGCAGCGTTACCCCAACTAGCCGCCACTCCTACAATGAGCAGTTCTTC
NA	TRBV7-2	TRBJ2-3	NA	CASSLEGGATDTQYF	TGTGCCAGCAGCTTAGAGGGGGGGGCCACAGATACGCAGTATTTT
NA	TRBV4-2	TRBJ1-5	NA	CASSQEEGYGTQPQHF	TGTGCCAGCAGCCAAGAGGAGGGATATGGTACTCAGCCCCAGCATTTT
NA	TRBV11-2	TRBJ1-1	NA	CASSPFLGNPTEAFF	TGTGCCAGCAGCCCTTTTCTTGGGAATCCCACTGAAGCTTTCTTT